The entry below describes one T cell receptor beta chain. TCRdb reprocessed the 5' RACE reads and stores each CDR3 protein as one record, lacking DNA. Its table lists some 160,000 distinct CDR3 sequences. The source of the sample is a study of monozygotic twins with inflammatory bowel disease. This CDR3 is built from 15 residues. CDR1 is SGHDT, CDR2 YYEEEE, per germline. The TCR originated in a human donor with ulcerative colitis or Crohn's disease, or a healthy co-twin of an affected twin (not recorded which). The specimen sequenced was blood. V usage is TRBV5-6 and J usage is TRBJ2-7. This CDR3 is CASSFYSKGSYEQYF.